Listed below are T cell receptor beta chains from one sample, sequenced in a study of CD8 T cells in ankylosing spondylitis. In TCRdb, the 5' RACE reads were re-called with MiXCR into one record per CDR3 protein. In the table there are a few hundred thousand distinct CDR3 sequences, roughly 13% of which are singletons. The sequenced sample consisted of blood, either unsorted or a sorted T cell fraction (not recorded which). The source of these receptors is a male donor with ankylosing spondylitis. The CDR3 runs from the conserved cysteine through the conserved F or W. The D gene is left open where the match is weak. Part of the rows lack a size; the others show once, few, many or a class for expanded clones.

TGCAGTGCTAGAGAGGGACTAGCGGGGGGAGGCGAGCAGTACTTC	CSAREGLAGGGEQYF	TRBJ2-7	TRBD2	TRBV20-1	-
TGTGCCAGCAGTTTTGCGGGGAATGAGCAGTTCTTC	CASSFAGNEQFF	TRBJ2-1	-	TRBV12-3/TRBV12-4	many
TGTGCCAGCAGCTCGGGACAGCTTCTTGGCTACACCTTC	CASSSGQLLGYTF	TRBJ1-2	TRBD1	TRBV5-6	few
TGTGCCAGCAGCATCGGGACTAGTAGCCTACCTAGCACAGATACGCAGTATTTT	CASSIGTSSLPSTDTQYF	TRBJ2-3	TRBD2	TRBV7-8	-
TGTGCCAGCAGTGAAGTAGAGCAGGGTGAGCAGTTCTTC	CASSEVEQGEQFF	TRBJ2-1	-	TRBV12-3/TRBV12-4	many
TGCGCCAGCAGCCCAGGCGAGGGTGGCTACACCTTC	CASSPGEGGYTF	TRBJ1-2	-	TRBV5-1	-
TGCAGTGCGCTGGGACAGGGTGAGGACGAGCAGTACTTC	CSALGQGEDEQYF	TRBJ2-7	TRBD1	TRBV20-1	few
TGTGCCACCAGCAGAGGACGAGCGGGAGGGTGGTACGAGCAGTACTTC	CATSRGRAGGWYEQYF	TRBJ2-7	TRBD2	TRBV15	-
TGTGCCAGCGCCCTCGGGCTAGCGGGGGGCGGGGAGCTGTTTTTT	CASALGLAGGGELFF	TRBJ2-2	TRBD2	TRBV12-3/TRBV12-4	many
TGTGCCAGCATCGGGAGCGTGGAGCAGTTCTTC	CASIGSVEQFF	TRBJ2-1	-	TRBV25-1	-
TGCAGCGCCGCAGGGGGCGCGGAGGACAATGAGCAGTTCTTC	CSAAGGAEDNEQFF	TRBJ2-1	TRBD1	TRBV29-1	-
TGCAGCGTGGACAGGGGTTGGACAGATACGCAGTATTTT	CSVDRGWTDTQYF	TRBJ2-3	TRBD1	TRBV29-1	many